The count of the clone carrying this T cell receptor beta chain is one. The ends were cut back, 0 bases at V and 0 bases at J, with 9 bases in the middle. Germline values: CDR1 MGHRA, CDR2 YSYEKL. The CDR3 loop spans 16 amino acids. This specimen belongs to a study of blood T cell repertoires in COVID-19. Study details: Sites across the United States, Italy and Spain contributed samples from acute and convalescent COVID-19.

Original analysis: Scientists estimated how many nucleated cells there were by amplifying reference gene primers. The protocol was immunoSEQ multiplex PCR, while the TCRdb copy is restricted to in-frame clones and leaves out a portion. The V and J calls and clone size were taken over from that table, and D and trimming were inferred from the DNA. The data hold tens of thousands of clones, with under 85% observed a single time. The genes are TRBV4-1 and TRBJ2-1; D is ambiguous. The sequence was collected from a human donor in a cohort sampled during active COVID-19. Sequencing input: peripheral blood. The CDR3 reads CASSQDAASSYNEQFF. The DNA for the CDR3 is TGCGCCAGCAGCCAAGACGCGGCTAGCTCCTACAATGAGCAGTTCTTC.